The next 17 T cell receptor beta chains were all read from a single sample in a study of blood T cell repertoires in COVID-19. Repertoires were generated with immunoSEQ multiplex PCR, while TCRdb's copy carries only in-frame clones and drops some. Of some 200,000 clones in the sample, about 90% were seen once. Sample: peripheral blood. These receptors originate from a woman in her seventies with acute or convalescent COVID-19.

J is TRBJ2-5 and V is TRBV15; 12 bases match TRBD2. Germline V gene lookup returns CDR1 LNHNV and CDR2 YYDKDF (reference sequence). CDR3 length: 17 amino acids. The trim removed 0 bases at V and 5 bases at J, leaving 7 bases unmatched. CDR3 in amino acids: CATSRDRLAGGPETQYF. CDR3 sequence (DNA): TGTGCCACCAGCAGAGATCGGCTAGCGGGGGGGCCTGAGACCCAGTACTTC.

This chain uses TRBV6-5 with TRBJ2-7; perhaps TRBD1 as D (5 bases). Looked up from germline, CDR1 is MNHEY and CDR2 is SVGAGI. V was clipped by 4 bases and J by 5 bases, with 15 bases between them. This CDR3 region has 14 residues. The CDR3 reads CASSLAGKAHEQYF. The CDR3 nucleotides read TGTGCCAGCAGTTTGGCAGGGAAGGCGCACGAGCAGTACTTC.

CDR3 protein: CASSQGLIGTGMSGVRYEQYF. DNA for the CDR3: TGTGCCAGCAGCCAAGGGCTAATCGGGACGGGTATGTCGGGAGTTAGGTACGAGCAGTACTTC. The rearrangement links TRBV14 to TRBJ2-7; D may be TRBD2 (6 bases). Trimming took off 1 base at V and 4 bases at J, with 32 bases between the two ends. The CDR3 has 21 amino acids. Germline-derived CDR1 and CDR2 are SGHDN and FVKESK.

The V call is TRBV28, the J call TRBJ2-7, with TRBD2 as a possible D gene (7 bases). Germline loops: CDR1 MDHEN, CDR2 SYDVKM. CDR3 size: 14 residues. The V end lost 9 bases, the J end lost 2 bases, and 17 bases lay between the germline ends. CDR3 in DNA: TGTGCCAGTCTCTCGGCGGGGGCTGCCTACGAGCAGTACTTC. Its translation is CASLSAGAAYEQYF.

The chain couples TRBV7-2 to TRBJ2-7; the match to TRBD2 covers 14 bases. The CDR3 extends over 17 amino acids. Germline values: CDR1 SGHTA, CDR2 FQGNSA. Trimming took 3 bases from V and 1 from J; bases not matched to a gene: 5. This chain's CDR3 is CASSLGLAGVGSYEQYF. In nucleotides, the CDR3 is TGTGCCAGCAGCTTGGGACTAGCGGGAGTAGGGTCCTACGAGCAGTACTTC.

In this sample, this clone turned up once. The rearrangement links TRBV7-2 to TRBJ2-2; 9 bases are a match to TRBD1. V dropped 3 bases and J dropped 4; count of bases not matched to a gene: 9. The CDR3 consists of 17 residues. In germline, CDR1 is SGHTA, CDR2 FQGNSA. The chain's CDR3 is CASSLNRDRATTGELFF. The CDR3, as DNA: TGTGCCAGCAGCTTGAACCGGGACAGGGCTACCACCGGGGAGCTGTTTTTT.

The chain employs TRBV5-1 and TRBJ2-1; 11 positions agree with TRBD2. This CDR3 is built from 16 residues. The V and J ends lost 1 base and 3 bases, in that order; junction bases with no gene match: 3. Germline V CDR1 and CDR2: SGHRS, YFSETQ. CDR3: CASSLMGTSGYNEQFF. CDR3 DNA: TGCGCCAGCAGCTTGATGGGGACTAGCGGCTACAATGAGCAGTTCTTC.

This rearrangement joins TRBV5-1 to TRBJ2-7; 10 bases are shared with TRBD1. This CDR3 contains 13 residues. Trimming at V came to 4 bases and at J to 7 bases, leaving 5 bases not matched to a gene. The germline gives CDR1 SGHRS, CDR2 YFSETQ. CDR3 nucleotide sequence: TGCGCCAGCAGCCAGGGACAGGGGAGGGAGCAGTACTTC. Protein product: CASSQGQGREQYF.

This sequence joins TRBV3-1 (or the pseudogene TRBV3-2) and TRBJ1-2; D remains ambiguous. V was trimmed by 2 bases and J by 5 bases, leaving 12 bases between them. The germline CDR1 and CDR2 sequences are LGHDT and YNNKEL (reference sequence). This CDR3 spans 14 amino acids. This CDR3 is CASSQRNGIYGYTF. In nucleotides, the CDR3 is TGTGCCAGCAGCCAAAGGAACGGGATTTATGGCTACACCTTC.

The J gene is TRBJ1-2, the V gene TRBV5-4; D gene uncertain. The germline V gene encodes CDR1 SGHNT and CDR2 YYREEE (reference sequence). V lost 1 base, J lost 6 bases, and 10 bases lay in between. The CDR3 runs 13 residues. The CDR3 here is CASSLSTAHGYTF. DNA for the CDR3: TGTGCCAGCAGCTTGTCTACAGCCCATGGCTACACCTTC.

The rearrangement links TRBV29-1 to TRBJ1-5; no clear D gene. Germline lookup yields CDR1 SQVTM and CDR2 ANQGSEA. V was clipped by 1 base and J by 7 bases, with 8 bases between them. The CDR3 spans 12 residues. The CDR3 spells CSVEGGGQPQHF. DNA for the CDR3: TGCAGCGTTGAAGGGGGAGGACAGCCCCAGCATTTT.

The chain joins TRBV11-3 to TRBJ1-2, with a tentative D call TRBD1 (6 bases). The CDR3 loop spans 12 amino acids. Per the germline V gene, CDR1 is SGHNT and CDR2 is YENEEA. Trimming removed 5 bases at V and 7 bases at J, with 11 bases between. The CDR3 nucleotides read TGTGCCAGCAGCACCGGACAGTCTGGCTACACCTTC. As protein: CASSTGQSGYTF.

The chain links TRBV12-3 or TRBV12-4 to TRBJ1-1; no reliable D call. This CDR3 region has 12 residues. Trimming pared 6 bases from V and 2 bases from J, leaving 7 bases between. The chain's CDR3 is CASSMTNTEAFF. CDR3 nucleotide sequence: TGTGCCAGCAGCATGACTAACACTGAAGCTTTCTTT.

This chain's CDR3 is CASSFRTSGRNEQFF. In DNA, the CDR3 is TGTGCCAGCAGCTTCAGGACTAGCGGGAGGAATGAGCAGTTCTTC. The chain joins TRBV7-3 to TRBJ2-1; 14 bases match TRBD2. After removal of 3 bases from V and 7 bases from J, the junction contained 2 bases not matched to a gene. Germline CDR1 and CDR2: SGHTA and FQGTGA. CDR3 size: 15 residues. The full variable domain, in which reference TRBV7-3 and TRBJ2-1 provide the parts outside the CDR3, is GAGVSQTPSNKVTEKGKYVELRCDPISGHTALYWYRQSLGQGPEFLIYFQGTGAADDSGLPNDRFFAVRPEGSVSTLKIQRTERGDSAVYLCASSFRTSGRNEQFFGPGTRLTVL.

This chain links TRBV27 with TRBJ1-2; TRBD1 matches 7 bases. CDR1 and CDR2 from the germline V gene are MNHEY and SMNVEV (reference sequence). The CDR3 loop spans 13 amino acids. V lost 8 bases and J lost 4; bases outside the gene matches: 7. CDR3 in amino acids: CASGDRAVYGYTF. The CDR3 DNA reads TGTGCCAGCGGAGACAGGGCGGTCTATGGCTACACCTTC.

The V call is TRBV28, the J call TRBJ1-1; 8 bases are a match to TRBD1. The length of the CDR3 is 15 residues. CDR1 and CDR2 (germline): MDHEN, SYDVKM. With V trimmed by 5 bases and J by 6 bases, 11 bases remained unmatched. CDR3 amino acids: CASSPDRARRAEAFF. CDR3 bases: TGTGCCAGCAGTCCGGACAGGGCCCGAAGGGCTGAAGCTTTCTTT.

The V and J genes are TRBV7-2 and TRBJ1-1; perhaps TRBD1 as D (6 bases). Germline lookup yields CDR1 SGHTA and CDR2 FQGNSA. The length of the CDR3 is 14 residues. Deletions cut 3 bases from V and 1 base from J, with 9 bases between. CDR3 region: CASSFNRANTEAFF. In DNA, the CDR3 is TGTGCCAGCAGCTTTAACAGGGCGAACACTGAAGCTTTCTTT.